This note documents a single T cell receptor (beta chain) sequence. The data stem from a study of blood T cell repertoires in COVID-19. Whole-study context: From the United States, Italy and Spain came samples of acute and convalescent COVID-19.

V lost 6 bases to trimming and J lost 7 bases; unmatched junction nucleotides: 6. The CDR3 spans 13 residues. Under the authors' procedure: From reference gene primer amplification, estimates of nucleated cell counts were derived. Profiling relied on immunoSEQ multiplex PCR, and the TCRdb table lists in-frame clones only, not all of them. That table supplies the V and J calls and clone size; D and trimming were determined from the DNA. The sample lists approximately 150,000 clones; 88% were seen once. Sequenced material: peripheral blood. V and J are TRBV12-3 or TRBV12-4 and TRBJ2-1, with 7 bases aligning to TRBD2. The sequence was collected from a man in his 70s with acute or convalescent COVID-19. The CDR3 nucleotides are TGTGCCAGCAGGACGGACGGGGGGAATGAGCAGTTCTTC. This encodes CASRTDGGNEQFF.